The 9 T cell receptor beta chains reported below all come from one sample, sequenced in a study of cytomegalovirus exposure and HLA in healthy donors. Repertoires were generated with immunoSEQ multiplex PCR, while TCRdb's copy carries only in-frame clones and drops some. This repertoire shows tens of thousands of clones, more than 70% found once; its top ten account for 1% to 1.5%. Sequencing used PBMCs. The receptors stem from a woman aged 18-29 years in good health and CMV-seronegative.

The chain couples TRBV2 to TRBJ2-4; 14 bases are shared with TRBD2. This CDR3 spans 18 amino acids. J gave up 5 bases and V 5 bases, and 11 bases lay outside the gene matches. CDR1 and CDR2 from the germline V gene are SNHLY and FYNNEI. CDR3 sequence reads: CASSHTSVTSGGENIQYF. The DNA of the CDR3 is TGTGCCAGCAGTCACACCTCGGTGACTAGCGGGGGGGAAAACATTCAGTACTTC.

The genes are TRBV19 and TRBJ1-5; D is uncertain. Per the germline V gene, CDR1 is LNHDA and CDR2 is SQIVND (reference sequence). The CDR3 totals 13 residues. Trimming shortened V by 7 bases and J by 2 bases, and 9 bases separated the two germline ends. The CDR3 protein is CASNLRGNQPQHF. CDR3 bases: TGTGCCAGTAATTTGAGGGGCAATCAGCCCCAGCATTTT.

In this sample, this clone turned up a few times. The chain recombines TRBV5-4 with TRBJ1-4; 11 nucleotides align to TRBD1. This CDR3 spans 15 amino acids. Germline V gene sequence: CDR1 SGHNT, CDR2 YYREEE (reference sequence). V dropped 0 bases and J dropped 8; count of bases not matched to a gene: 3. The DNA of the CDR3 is TGTGCCAGCAGCTTGGGCGGGACAGGGGGAGAAAAACTGTTTTTT. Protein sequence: CASSLGGTGGEKLFF.

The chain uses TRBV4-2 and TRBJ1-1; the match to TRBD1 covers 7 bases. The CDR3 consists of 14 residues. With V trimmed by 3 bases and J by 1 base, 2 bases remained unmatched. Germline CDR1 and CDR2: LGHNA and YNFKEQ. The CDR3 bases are TGTGCCAGCAGCCAGGACAGGTGGAACACTGAAGCTTTCTTT. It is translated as CASSQDRWNTEAFF.

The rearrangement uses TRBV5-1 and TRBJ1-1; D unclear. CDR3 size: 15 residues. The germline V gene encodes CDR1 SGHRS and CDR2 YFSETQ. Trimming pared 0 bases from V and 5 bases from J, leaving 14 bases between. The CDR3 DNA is TGCGCCAGCAGCTTGGGAGGGAACGAACGGACTGAAGCTTTCTTT. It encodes CASSLGGNERTEAFF.

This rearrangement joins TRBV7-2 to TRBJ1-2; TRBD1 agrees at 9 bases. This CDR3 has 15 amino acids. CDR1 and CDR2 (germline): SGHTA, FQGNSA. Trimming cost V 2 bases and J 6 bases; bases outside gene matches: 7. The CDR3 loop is CASSLTGGAGDGYTF. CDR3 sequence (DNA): TGTGCCAGCAGCTTAACAGGGGGCGCTGGGGATGGCTACACCTTC.

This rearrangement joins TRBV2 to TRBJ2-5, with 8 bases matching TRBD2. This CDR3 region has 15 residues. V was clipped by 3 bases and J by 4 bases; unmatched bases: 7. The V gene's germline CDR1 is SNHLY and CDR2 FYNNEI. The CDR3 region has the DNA TGTGCCAGCAGTGACACAGGGACTAGGGGAGAGACCCAGTACTTC. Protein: CASSDTGTRGETQYF.

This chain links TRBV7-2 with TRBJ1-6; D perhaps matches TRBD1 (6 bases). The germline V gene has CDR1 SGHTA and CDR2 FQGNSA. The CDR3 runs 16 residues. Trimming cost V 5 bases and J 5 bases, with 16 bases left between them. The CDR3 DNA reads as TGTGCCAGCAGCCCCGGGGGGGGCGTCCATAATTCACCCCTCCACTTT. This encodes CASSPGGGVHNSPLHF.

CDR3: CASSLYDLGREATDTQYF. In DNA form, the CDR3 reads TGTGCCAGCAGTTTATACGACTTGGGGCGGGAGGCCACAGATACGCAGTATTTT. The V and J genes are TRBV27 and TRBJ2-3, with 8 bases aligning to TRBD2. V was pared by 1 base and J by 2 bases, with 11 bases of the junction left unmatched. This CDR3 has 18 amino acids. The germline V gene encodes CDR1 MNHEY and CDR2 SMNVEV (reference sequence).